This T cell receptor beta chain was identified in a study of shared clonotypes between healthy human individuals. Study-level findings and limits: It was observed that 5% to 6% of naive CD4 clonotypes were shared across a handful of donors. Larger richness was generally estimated for naive than memory subsets.

Worth noting for this clone: Its matching antigen is unknown.

Germline loops: CDR1 SGHRS, CDR2 YFSETQ. This CDR3 is 13 amino acids long. Trimming stripped 1 base from V and 8 bases from J, with 9 bases between. Genomic DNA per cell subset filled all wells of several immunoSEQ plates. Clones were read by immunoSEQ multiplex PCR, and TCRdb kept only the in-frame ones, dropping some. The sample includes about 2.1 million clones, 85% to 95% of them seen just once. In the naive CD8 group, cells lacked CD45RO and were positively selected for CCR7, so terminally differentiated effector memory CD45RA+ cells were left out. The study drew its donors from healthy HIV-negative adults without recent acute infections or vaccinations.

The chain recombines TRBV5-1 with TRBJ1-4; the D is unclear. Sequencing was carried out using naive CD8+ T cells from PBMCs. The source of this sequence is a man aged 18 to 30 in good health. Some clones in this sample may be carry-over from other donors' samples. The CDR3 DNA is TGCGCCAGCAGCTTGAGAACGGAGGAAAAACTGTTTTTT. Protein: CASSLRTEEKLFF. Supplemented by reference TRBV5-1 and TRBJ1-4, the full variable domain reads KAGVTQTPRYLIKTRGQQVTLSCSPISGHRSVSWYQQTPGQGLQFLFEYFSETQRNKGNFPGRFSGRQFSNSRSEMNVSTLELGDSALYLCASSLRTEEKLFFGSGTQLSVL.